This is a list of T cell receptor beta chains from one sample in a study of cytomegalovirus exposure and HLA in healthy donors. The protocol was immunoSEQ multiplex PCR, while the TCRdb copy is restricted to in-frame clones and leaves out a portion. The table lists 120,000 to 150,000 clones, approximately 72% of them singletons. The sample taken for sequencing was PBMCs. The source of these receptors is a woman in her sixties in good health and CMV-seronegative. The CDR3 runs from the conserved cysteine through the conserved F or W.

V,length,J,CDR3
TRBV27,16,TRBJ2-1,CASTSAAGGSYNEQFF
TRBV19,15,TRBJ2-1,CASSAGQAPGYEQFF
TRBV19,15,TRBJ2-5,CASSIGGGAGETQYF
TRBV5-1,14,TRBJ2-7,CASSLGSGAYEQYF
TRBV7-8,13,TRBJ2-7,CASSFVRDYEQYF
TRBV7-9,14,TRBJ1-5,CASSLGQGGSPQHF
TRBV10-3,17,TRBJ1-2,CAISEFGGLQGGSGYTF
TRBV19,14,TRBJ1-5,CASSIGNSGQPQHF
TRBV19,15,TRBJ2-6,CASSVTGPGANVLTF
TRBV29-1,13,TRBJ2-2,CSASPTSTGELFF
TRBV5-1,15,TRBJ2-5,CASSLLAGAQETQYF
TRBV5-4,14,TRBJ2-1,CASSFTGLADEQFF
TRBV25-1,15,TRBJ2-5,CASSPSRGSQETQYF
TRBV12-5,14,TRBJ1-2,CASGLVGRDSGTQF
TRBV14,12,TRBJ2-7,CASSQTAYEQYF
TRBV19,13,TRBJ1-6,CASSGQGDSPLHF
TRBV9,14,TRBJ1-1,CASSVGDMNTEAFF
TRBV5-1,14,TRBJ2-7,CASSLRQGAYEQYF
TRBV7-2,14,TRBJ2-7,CASSLDRGIYEQYF
TRBV7-2,16,TRBJ1-6,CASSRRRGGNNSPLHF
TRBV15,15,TRBJ2-3,CATSRERGNTDTQYF
TRBV19,16,TRBJ1-3,CASSVYVGGSGNTIYF
TRBV19,17,TRBJ2-2,CASSRGLAGGNTGELFF
TRBV5-1,14,TRBJ1-2,CASSLFGGDYGYTF
TRBV5-5,17,TRBJ2-1,CASSHGLLAGAYNEQFF
TRBV19,15,TRBJ2-1,CASSPSSGRGNEQFF
TRBV27,12,TRBJ2-7,CASRGSPYEQYF
TRBV4-1,19,TRBJ2-2,CASSQEPGTSAANTGELFF
TRBV9,16,TRBJ2-1,CASSALTSGRYNEQFF
TRBV27,16,TRBJ2-1,CASSSGQGYRDNEQFF
TRBV7-9,14,TRBJ2-5,CSSSLNREWETQYF
TRBV7-9,14,TRBJ2-5,CASSLGPAGETQYF
TRBV19,13,TRBJ1-5,CASSWELNQPQHF
TRBV29-1,12,TRBJ1-6,CSAPMTGSPLHF
TRBV7-2,18,TRBJ2-7,CASSYLAGGPGAPYEQYF
TRBV5-1,15,TRBJ2-1,CASSLGAGSYNEQFF
TRBV6-1,12,TRBJ2-7,CASSPTAYEQYF
TRBV5-6,16,TRBJ1-3,CASSLSGLHSGNTIYF
TRBV7-9,15,TRBJ2-4,CASSPKTGGADIQYF
TRBV21-1,15,TRBJ2-7,CARPRQGEGPYEQYF